One sample yielded the 9 T cell receptor beta chains listed below, sequenced in a study of T cells after yellow fever vaccination. One entry per CDR3 protein results from TCRdb running MiXCR on the 5' RACE reads. This table holds 25,000 to 30,000 distinct CDR3 sequences, over 5% found once. Sequences were derived from PBMCs, either bulk or a sorted T-cell subset (CD4+, CD8+, memory, or dextramer-sorted; not recorded which), sampled on the day of the yellow fever booster vaccination. The receptor set was obtained from a man aged 25-45 years who received the YFV17D yellow fever vaccine.

Points on this clonotype: At one of its ends the junction is not consistent with the germline gene, which may arise from a read error. The gene calls are TRBV5-1 and TRBJ2-7, with D unresolved. This CDR3 has 15 residues. Germline CDR1 and CDR2: SGHRS and YFSETQ. For the CDR3, the DNA is TGCGCCAGCAGCCCCGTTGACGGAACGGGCCAGCAGATCCGCTTC. This codes for CASSPVDGTGQQIRF.

This clonotype was recorded many times. V and J are TRBV7-9 and TRBJ1-4; TRBD1 agrees at 8 bases. CDR1 and CDR2 (germline): SEHNR, FQNEAQ (reference sequence). This CDR3 has 14 amino acids. The junction had 2 bases not matched to a gene; V was cut back by 2 bases and J by 6 bases. The CDR3 reads CASSLQGAYEKLFF. The CDR3 bases are TGTGCCAGCAGCTTACAGGGGGCGTATGAAAAACTGTTTTTT. The full variable domain, rest sourced from reference TRBV7-9 and TRBJ1-4, is DTGVSQNPRHKITKRGQNVTFRCDPISEHNRLYWYRQTLGQGPEFLTYFQNEAQLEKSRLLSDRFSAERPKGSFSTLEIQRTEQGDSAMYLCASSLQGAYEKLFFGSGTQLSVL.

This clonotype came up many times. This chain joins TRBV7-2 and TRBJ1-1; 8 positions match TRBD1. J gave up 7 bases and V 6 bases, and 7 bases lay outside the gene matches. CDR1 SGHTA and CDR2 FQGNSA come from the germline V gene. The CDR3 is 13 amino acids. CDR3 amino acids: CASSPRGPYEAFF. The CDR3 nucleotides are TGTGCCAGCAGTCCCAGGGGGCCTTATGAAGCTTTCTTT.

This clonotype was seen at least ten times. The genes are TRBV20-1 and TRBJ2-1; perhaps TRBD2 as D (5 bases). The CDR3 length is 12 residues. Germline CDR1 reads DFQATT; CDR2 reads SNEGSKA (reference sequence). V lost 5 bases to trimming and J lost 6 bases, with 11 bases between them. CDR3 sequence: CSAGRTANEQFF. The CDR3 DNA follows: TGCAGTGCTGGAAGGACTGCCAATGAGCAGTTCTTC.

On this clonotype: This may arise from a read error, as a much more abundant clone is one base away. The V gene is TRBV27, the J gene TRBJ2-1; 9 nucleotides agree with TRBD2. The CDR3 has 15 amino acids. V lost 5 bases to trimming and J lost 8 bases; unmatched junction nucleotides: 10. Germline-derived CDR1 and CDR2 are MNHEY and SMNVEV (reference sequence). CDR3 coding DNA: TGTGCCAGCAGTCTGGGTAGCGGGAGATGTGATGAGCAGTTCTTC. Translation gives CASSLGSGRCDEQFF.

This clonotype was observed at least ten times. The chain combines TRBV28 with TRBJ2-3; TRBD1 aligns across 10 bases. After removal of 4 bases from V and 3 bases from J, the junction contained 4 bases not matched to a gene. Germline CDR1 is MDHEN and CDR2 is SYDVKM. This CDR3 comprises 15 residues. CDR3 loop: CASSWGTGVTDTQYF. The DNA for the CDR3 is TGTGCCAGCAGTTGGGGGACAGGGGTTACAGATACGCAGTATTTT.

Relative to its sample, this clonotype is medium-sized. The CDR3 reads CSVETGTDTQYF. Written as DNA, the CDR3 is TGCAGCGTTGAGACCGGCACAGATACGCAGTATTTT. The gene calls are TRBV29-1 and TRBJ2-3; D gene ambiguous. Germline CDR1 SQVTM, CDR2 ANQGSEA. This CDR3 comprises 12 residues. V was cut by 3 bases and J by 1 base, with 5 bases left in between.

V and J are TRBV7-6 and TRBJ2-1; D is unclear. The V and J ends lost 1 base and 8 bases respectively, with 18 bases between them. Germline V gene lookup returns CDR1 SGHVS and CDR2 FNYEAQ. The CDR3 spans 16 residues. The CDR3 nucleotides read TGTGCCAGCAGCTTAGACGTAGAGTGGCGTACGGATGAGCAGTTCTTC. Translating it yields CASSLDVEWRTDEQFF.

This clonotype occurred a few times. This sequence joins TRBV19 and TRBJ1-6, with D perhaps matching TRBD1 (5 bases). Per germline, CDR1 LNHDA and CDR2 SQIVND (reference sequence). The CDR3 sequence is 18 residues long. Trimming removed 4 bases at V and 9 bases at J, with 25 bases between. Written as DNA, the CDR3 is TGTGCCAGTAGTACGATACCGGGACGGCGGCATATGGGTTCACCCCTCCACTTT. This gives the protein CASSTIPGRRHMGSPLHF.